This TCR beta chain was sequenced for a study of blood T cell repertoires in COVID-19. Individuals aged 18 to 89 years were recruited from 24 US areas. Allocation to cohorts depended on clinical history reported by the participants. In the original workflow: Amplified reference gene primers provided the basis for estimating nucleated cell counts. Using immunoSEQ multiplex PCR, the repertoire was profiled, and TCRdb retains in-frame clones only, with some absent. The V and J calls and clone size are taken from that table; D and trimming were inferred from the DNA. In the table there are some 380,000 clones, roughly 88% of which are singletons. Germline CDR1 is SGHNT and CDR2 is YYREEE (reference sequence). The CDR3 spans 15 residues. Trimming removed 4 bases at V and 6 bases at J, with 17 bases between. This clone was found once.

The rearrangement joins TRBV5-4 to TRBJ2-1, with D possibly matching TRBD1 (6 bases). The sample taken for sequencing was PBMCs or T cells enriched from blood (not recorded which). The receptor was derived from a woman aged 35 to 49 with acute COVID-19. DNA for the CDR3: TGTGCCAGCAGCCTTGGGCAGGGGAGTCGCAATGAGCAGTTCTTC. It codes for CASSLGQGSRNEQFF.